The clone carrying this T cell receptor (beta chain) occurred many times. This specimen belongs to a study of human T cells and chemical hapten exposure. Study-level information: Sensitization involved placing 2% DPC onto an approximately 2 cm by approximately 2 cm region of upper inner arm skin. Mostly female patients had alopecia areata, totalis or universalis.

In germline, CDR1 is SQVTM, CDR2 ANQGSEA. The V end lost 4 bases, the J end lost 7 bases, and 11 bases lay between the germline ends. The length of the CDR3 is 13 residues. Noted time point: patch test 2, 6 weeks after DPC sensitization. The treatment is: therapeutic diphenylcyclopropenone sensitization with weekly scalp DPC. One entry per CDR3 protein results from TCRdb running MiXCR on the RACE reads. Here the sample spans about 110,000 distinct CDR3 sequences, roughly 9% being singletons. The input for sequencing was whole blood, taken in connection with sensitization to the hapten diphenylcyclopropenone (DPC). The receptor was derived from a woman between 40 and 55 years old with alopecia areata. Some clones in this sample may be carry-over from other donors' samples. This chain links TRBV29-1 with TRBJ1-6; perhaps TRBD1 as D (6 bases). The CDR3 DNA sequence: TGCAGCGTTGCTGACAGGACCAATTCACCCCTCCACTTT. Translating gives CSVADRTNSPLHF. The full variable domain, rest sourced from reference TRBV29-1 and TRBJ1-6, is SAVISQKPSRDICQRGTSLTIQCQVDSQVTMMFWYRQQPGQSLTLIATANQGSEATYESGFVIDKFPISRPNLTFSTLTVSNMSPEDSSIYLCSVADRTNSPLHFGNGTRLTVT.